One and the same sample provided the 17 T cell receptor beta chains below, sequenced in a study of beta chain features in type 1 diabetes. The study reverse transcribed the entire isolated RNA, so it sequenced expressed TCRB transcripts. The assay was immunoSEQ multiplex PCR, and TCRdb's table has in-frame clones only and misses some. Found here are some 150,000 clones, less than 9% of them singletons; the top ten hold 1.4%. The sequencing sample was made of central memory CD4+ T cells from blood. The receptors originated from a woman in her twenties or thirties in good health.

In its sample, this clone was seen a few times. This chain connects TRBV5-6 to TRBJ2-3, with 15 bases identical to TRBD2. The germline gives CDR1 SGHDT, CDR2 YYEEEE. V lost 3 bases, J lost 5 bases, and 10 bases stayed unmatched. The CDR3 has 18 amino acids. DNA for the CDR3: TGTGCCAGCAGCTCCTTTGGGACTAGCGGGAGGCGTCGAGATACGCAGTATTTT. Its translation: CASSSFGTSGRRRDTQYF.

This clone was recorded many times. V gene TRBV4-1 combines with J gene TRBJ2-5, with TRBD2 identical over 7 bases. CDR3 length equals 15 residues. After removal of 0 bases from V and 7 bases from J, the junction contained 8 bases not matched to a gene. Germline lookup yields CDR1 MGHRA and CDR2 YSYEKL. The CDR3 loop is CASSQDAAGRVTQYF. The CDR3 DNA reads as TGCGCCAGCAGCCAAGATGCTGCAGGGAGGGTGACCCAGTACTTC.

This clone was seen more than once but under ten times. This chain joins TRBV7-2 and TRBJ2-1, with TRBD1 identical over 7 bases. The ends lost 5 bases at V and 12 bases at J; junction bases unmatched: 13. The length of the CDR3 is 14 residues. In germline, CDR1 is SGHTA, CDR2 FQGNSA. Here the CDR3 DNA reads TGTGCCAGCAGCCAGGCTAGACAGGGCCGGGGGCAGTTCTTC. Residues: CASSQARQGRGQFF.

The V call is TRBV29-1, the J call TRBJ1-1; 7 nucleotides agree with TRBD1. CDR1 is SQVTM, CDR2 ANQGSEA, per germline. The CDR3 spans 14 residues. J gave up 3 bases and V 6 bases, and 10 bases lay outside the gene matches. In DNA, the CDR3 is TGCAGCGTCACTTACTTCCAGGGGGACACTGAAGCTTTCTTT. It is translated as CSVTYFQGDTEAFF. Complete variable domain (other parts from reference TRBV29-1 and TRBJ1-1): SAVISQKPSRDICQRGTSLTIQCQVDSQVTMMFWYRQQPGQSLTLIATANQGSEATYESGFVIDKFPISRPNLTFSTLTVSNMSPEDSSIYLCSVTYFQGDTEAFFGQGTRLTVV.

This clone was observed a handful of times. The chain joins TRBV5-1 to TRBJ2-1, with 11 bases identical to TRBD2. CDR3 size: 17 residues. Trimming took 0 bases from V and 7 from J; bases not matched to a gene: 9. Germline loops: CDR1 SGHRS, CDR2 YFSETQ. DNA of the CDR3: TGCGCCAGCAGCTTGGCCATAGGGTCTAGCGGGAGGAATGAGCAGTTCTTC. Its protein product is CASSLAIGSSGRNEQFF.

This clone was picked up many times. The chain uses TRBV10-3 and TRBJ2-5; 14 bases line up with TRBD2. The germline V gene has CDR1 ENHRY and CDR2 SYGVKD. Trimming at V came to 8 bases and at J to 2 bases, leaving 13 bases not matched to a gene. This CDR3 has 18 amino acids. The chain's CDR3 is CAIRSGLAGGMKQETQYF. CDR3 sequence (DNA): TGTGCCATCCGCAGCGGACTAGCGGGAGGTATGAAGCAAGAGACCCAGTACTTC.

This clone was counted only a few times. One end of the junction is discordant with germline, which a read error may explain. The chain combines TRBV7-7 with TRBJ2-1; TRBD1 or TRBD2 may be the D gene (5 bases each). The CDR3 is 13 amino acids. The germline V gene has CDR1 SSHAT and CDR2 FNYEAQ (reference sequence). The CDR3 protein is CASSLLDSNEQFF. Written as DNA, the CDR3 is TGTGCTAGCAGCTTACTAGACAGCAATGAGCAGTTCTTC.

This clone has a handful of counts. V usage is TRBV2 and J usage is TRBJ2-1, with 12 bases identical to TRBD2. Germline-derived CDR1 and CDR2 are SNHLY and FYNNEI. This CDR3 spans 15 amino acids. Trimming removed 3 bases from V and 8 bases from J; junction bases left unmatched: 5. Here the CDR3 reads CASSDTSGRIYEQFF. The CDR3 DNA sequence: TGTGCCAGCAGTGATACTAGCGGGAGGATTTATGAGCAGTTCTTC. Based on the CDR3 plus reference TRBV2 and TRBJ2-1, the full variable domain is EPEVTQTPSHQVTQMGQEVILRCVPISNHLYFYWYRQILGQKVEFLVSFYNNEISEKSEIFDDQFSVERPDGSNFTLKIRSTKLEDSAMYFCASSDTSGRIYEQFFGPGTRLTVL.

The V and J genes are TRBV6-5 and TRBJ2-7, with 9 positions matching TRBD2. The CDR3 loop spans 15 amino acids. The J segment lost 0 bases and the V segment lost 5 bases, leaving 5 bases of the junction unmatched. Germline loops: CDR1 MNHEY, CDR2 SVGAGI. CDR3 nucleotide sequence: TGTGCCAGCAGTCGACTAGCGGATAGCTCCTACGAGCAGTACTTC. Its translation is CASSRLADSSYEQYF.

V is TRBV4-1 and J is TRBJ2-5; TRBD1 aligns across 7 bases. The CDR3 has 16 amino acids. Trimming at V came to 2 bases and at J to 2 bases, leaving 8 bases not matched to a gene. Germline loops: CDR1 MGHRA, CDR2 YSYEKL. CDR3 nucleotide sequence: TGCGCCAGCAGCCAATCGTACACAGGGGCACAAGAGACCCAGTACTTC. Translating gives CASSQSYTGAQETQYF.

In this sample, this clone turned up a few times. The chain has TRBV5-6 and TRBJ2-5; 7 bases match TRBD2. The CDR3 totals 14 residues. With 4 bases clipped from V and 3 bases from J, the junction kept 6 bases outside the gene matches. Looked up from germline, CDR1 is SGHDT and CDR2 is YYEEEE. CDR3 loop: CASSRRGSKETQYF. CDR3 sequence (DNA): TGTGCCAGCAGCCGGCGGGGGTCCAAAGAGACCCAGTACTTC.

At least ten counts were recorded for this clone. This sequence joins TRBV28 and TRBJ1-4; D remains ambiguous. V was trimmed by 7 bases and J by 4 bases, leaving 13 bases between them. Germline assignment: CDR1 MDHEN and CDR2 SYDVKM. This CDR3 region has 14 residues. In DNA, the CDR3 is TGTGCCAGCATTGAGGGTTCTTATAATGAAAAACTGTTTTTT. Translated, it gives CASIEGSYNEKLFF.

The CDR3 loop is CAISDINEQYF. Written as DNA, the CDR3 is TGTGCCATCTCGGACATCAACGAGCAGTACTTC. J is TRBJ2-7 and V is TRBV10-3; tentative D call: TRBD1 (5 bases). V was trimmed by 8 bases and J by 5 bases, leaving 10 bases between them. CDR1 and CDR2 (germline): ENHRY, SYGVKD. The CDR3 has 11 residues.

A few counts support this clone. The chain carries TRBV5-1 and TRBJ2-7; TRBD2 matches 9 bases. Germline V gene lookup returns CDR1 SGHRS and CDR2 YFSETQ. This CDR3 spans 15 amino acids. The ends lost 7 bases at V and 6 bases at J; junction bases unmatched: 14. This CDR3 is CASATSGAGGLEQYF. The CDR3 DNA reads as TGCGCCAGCGCCACATCGGGGGCGGGAGGGCTCGAGCAGTACTTC.

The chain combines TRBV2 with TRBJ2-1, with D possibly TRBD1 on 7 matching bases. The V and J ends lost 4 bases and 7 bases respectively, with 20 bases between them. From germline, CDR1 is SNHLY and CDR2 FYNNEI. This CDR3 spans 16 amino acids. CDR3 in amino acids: CASSVQGRGAINEQFF. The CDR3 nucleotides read TGTGCCAGCAGTGTTCAAGGCAGGGGGGCAATTAATGAGCAGTTCTTC.

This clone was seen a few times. CDR3 DNA: TGTGCCAGCAGCTTCGGGGTGCGGGAGCAGTACTTC. This codes for CASSFGVREQYF. The chain is built from TRBV5-6 and TRBJ2-7, with D perhaps matching TRBD2 (5 bases). Germline V CDR1 and CDR2: SGHDT, YYEEEE. The CDR3 is made up of 12 amino acids. Trimming left V 2 bases short and J 7 bases short, with 10 bases between.

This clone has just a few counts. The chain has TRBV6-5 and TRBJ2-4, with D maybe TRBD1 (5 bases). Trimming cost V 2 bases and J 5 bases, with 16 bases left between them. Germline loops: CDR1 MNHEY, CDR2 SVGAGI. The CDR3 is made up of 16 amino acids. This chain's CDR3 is CASSYQLGAGENIQYF. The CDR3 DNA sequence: TGTGCCAGCAGTTACCAGCTAGGGGCTGGGGAAAACATTCAGTACTTC.